Listed below are T cell receptor beta chains from one sample, sequenced in a study of blood T cells in healthy people across ages. TCRdb re-called the 5' RACE reads through MiXCR, storing one row per CDR3 protein. The repertoire holds more than 650,000 distinct CDR3 sequences, with about 20% as singletons. Material for sequencing was blood. The receptors stem from a man between 65 and 85 years old in good health. CDR3s include the opening cysteine and the closing phenylalanine or tryptophan. The order of the fields is D gene, J gene, clone size, V gene, CDR3 protein, CDR3 DNA. The D gene is left open where the match is weak. Rows may omit the clone size; those that give it use once, few, many or a size class.

NA TRBJ1-2 NA TRBV7-2 CASSLVVSNYGYTF TGTGCCAGCAGCTTAGTCGTCTCAAACTATGGCTACACCTTC
NA TRBJ2-1 few TRBV27 CASSLEWPIDEQFF TGTGCCAGCAGTTTAGAGTGGCCGATCGATGAGCAGTTCTTC
NA TRBJ2-1 NA TRBV11-2 CASSLVGSGSAGNEQFF TGTGCCAGCAGCTTAGTCGGGTCGGGTAGCGCGGGGAATGAGCAGTTCTTC
NA TRBJ1-2 few TRBV25-1 CASRDSLYGYTF TGTGCCAGCAGGGACAGCCTCTATGGCTACACCTTC
NA TRBJ2-1 few TRBV11-2 CASSSETEQFF TGTGCCAGCAGCTCCGAGACTGAGCAGTTCTTC
NA TRBJ2-2 NA TRBV4-1 CASSQDQRAGELFF TGCGCCAGCAGCCAAGATCAAAGGGCCGGGGAGCTGTTTTTT
NA TRBJ2-5 few TRBV7-2 CASSLGWKGTEETQYF TGTGCCAGCAGCTTAGGGTGGAAGGGGACGGAAGAGACCCAGTACTTC
TRBD2 TRBJ2-2 few TRBV6-1 CASRPGLAGAGGELFF TGTGCCAGCAGACCCGGACTAGCGGGGGCAGGCGGGGAGCTGTTTTTT
TRBD1 TRBJ1-4 NA TRBV7-9 CASSRGQGVTNEKLFF TGTGCCAGCAGCCGTGGACAGGGCGTAACTAATGAAAAACTGTTTTTT
TRBD1 TRBJ1-5 few TRBV12-3/TRBV12-4 CASSRTGTGLNQPQHF TGTGCCAGCAGCCGCACCGGGACAGGCCTCAATCAGCCCCAGCATTTT
NA TRBJ2-1 few TRBV7-2 CASSLGISLNNEQFF TGTGCCAGCAGCTTAGGTATTAGCTTGAACAATGAGCAGTTCTTC
NA TRBJ2-1 NA TRBV4-1 CASSREGGEYNEQFF TGCGCCAGCAGCCGAGAAGGGGGGGAATACAATGAGCAGTTCTTC
NA TRBJ1-4 few TRBV29-1 CSVDAGSGEKLFF TGCAGCGTTGACGCAGGGTCGGGTGAAAAACTGTTTTTT
NA TRBJ2-1 few TRBV15 CATSRDNVELYNEQFF TGTGCCACCAGCAGAGATAACGTAGAACTCTACAATGAGCAGTTCTTC
NA TRBJ2-4 NA TRBV4-1 CASSLPDIAKNIQYF TGCGCCAGCAGCCTTCCGGACATAGCCAAAAACATTCAGTACTTC
NA TRBJ1-6 NA TRBV7-3 CASSLLGTSPLHF TGTGCCAGCAGCTTACTCGGAACTTCACCCCTCCACTTT
NA TRBJ1-1 NA TRBV28 CASSLAPGLSEAFF TGTGCCAGCAGTTTGGCCCCCGGTCTGTCTGAAGCTTTCTTT
NA TRBJ2-1 NA TRBV10-2 CASSDRQIYNEQFF TGCGCCAGCAGTGATAGACAGATATACAATGAGCAGTTCTTC
NA TRBJ1-5 NA TRBV2 CASRNTRTLFSNQPQHF TGTGCCAGCAGGAACACCAGGACATTATTTAGCAATCAGCCCCAGCATTTT
NA TRBJ2-2 few TRBV6-6 CASKTGDPGELFF TGTGCCAGCAAAACGGGGGACCCCGGGGAGCTGTTTTTT
TRBD1 TRBJ1-1 NA TRBV2 CARRFTGELVTEAFF TGTGCCAGGAGATTCACAGGGGAATTGGTCACTGAAGCTTTCTTT
TRBD1 TRBJ1-2 NA TRBV5-1 CASSVTGGATYGYTF TGCGCCAGCAGCGTGACAGGGGGCGCGACCTATGGCTACACCTTC
TRBD2 TRBJ2-1 few TRBV6-2/TRBV6-3 CASRLTAGASHNEQFF TGTGCCAGCAGATTGACAGCGGGAGCCTCCCACAATGAGCAGTTCTTC
NA TRBJ1-2 few TRBV6-5 CASSTKGQTPIYGYTF TGTGCCAGCAGTACAAAGGGACAAACACCCATTTATGGCTACACCTTC
NA TRBJ2-1 few TRBV12-3/TRBV12-4 CASSVDSMVPFF TGTGCCAGCAGTGTCGACTCAATGGTCCCGTTCTTC
NA TRBJ2-5 NA TRBV29-1 CSATVETQYF TGCAGCGCAACCGTAGAGACCCAGTACTTC
TRBD1 TRBJ2-1 NA TRBV20-1 CSARDPKGATYNEQFF TGCAGTGCTAGAGATCCAAAGGGGGCTACGTATAATGAGCAGTTCTTC
TRBD2 TRBJ2-5 few TRBV5-6 CASSFPAGAQETQYF TGTGCCAGCAGCTTTCCAGCGGGGGCACAAGAGACCCAGTACTTC
NA TRBJ2-7 few TRBV29-1 CSVEVEGGSSYEQYF TGCAGTGTTGAAGTTGAAGGGGGAAGCTCCTACGAGCAGTACTTC
NA TRBJ1-4 few TRBV18 CASSPPGSATNEKLFF TGTGCCAGCTCACCACCCGGATCTGCAACTAATGAAAAACTGTTTTTT
TRBD1 TRBJ2-1 many TRBV29-1 CSADRGNEQFF TGCAGCGCAGACAGGGGTAATGAGCAGTTCTTC
TRBD1 TRBJ2-5 NA TRBV29-1 CSVLSSWDRGTQYF TGCAGCGTTCTTTCTTCGTGGGACAGGGGAACCCAGTACTTC
TRBD1 TRBJ2-3 NA TRBV5-1 CASSSGQGSSDTQYF TGCGCCAGCAGCTCGGGACAGGGGTCGTCAGATACGCAGTATTTT
NA TRBJ1-1 NA TRBV6-1 CASRGGGFSPMNTEAFF TGTGCCAGCAGGGGCGGAGGGTTTAGTCCCATGAACACTGAAGCTTTCTTT
NA TRBJ2-1 NA TRBV19 CASSLQGWEQFF TGTGCCAGTAGTCTACAGGGCTGGGAGCAGTTCTTC
TRBD1 TRBJ2-1 NA TRBV7-9 CASSNRDRFLLEQFF TGTGCCAGCAGCAACCGGGACAGGTTTCTTCTTGAGCAGTTCTTC
NA TRBJ1-4 NA TRBV6-5 CASTQGGGREKLFF TGTGCCAGCACTCAGGGCGGGGGGCGTGAAAAACTGTTTTTT
NA TRBJ1-4 many TRBV18 CASSIGEKLFF TGTGCCAGCTCAATAGGAGAAAAACTGTTTTTT
NA TRBJ2-5 few TRBV3-1 CASMTWSQETQYF TGTGCCAGCATGACATGGAGTCAAGAGACCCAGTACTTC
NA TRBJ2-7 NA TRBV15 CATSRGSGFSYEQYF TGTGCCACCAGCAGAGGTTCAGGGTTCTCCTACGAGCAGTACTTC
NA TRBJ2-7 NA TRBV6-2/TRBV6-3 CASSYIQGSYEQYF TGTGCCAGCAGTTACATCCAGGGCTCCTACGAGCAGTACTTC
TRBD2 TRBJ2-1 NA TRBV29-1 CSLRGLAGPSEQFF TGCAGCCTTAGAGGGCTAGCGGGGCCCAGTGAGCAGTTCTTC